Presented here are 21 T cell receptor beta chains from one specimen sequenced in a study of OX40 agonist ivuxolimab in advanced cancers. Assay used: immunoSEQ multiplex PCR; TCRdb lists only in-frame clones, some missing. The table has tens of thousands of clones, 80% to 90% seen once. Source: CD4+ or CD8+ T cells sorted from blood, taken in a trial of the OX40 agonist ivuxolimab. The source of these receptors is an adult with an advanced solid tumor such as melanoma, head and neck, liver or kidney cancer.

V and J are TRBV4-1 and TRBJ1-4; 7 bases align to TRBD1. The CDR3 extends over 16 amino acids. The V gene's germline CDR1 is MGHRA and CDR2 YSYEKL. Trimming removed 1 base from V and 4 bases from J; junction bases left unmatched: 6. Written as DNA, the CDR3 is TGCGCCAGCAGCCAAGCAGGGACAGTAGTTAATGAAAAACTGTTTTTT. It translates to CASSQAGTVVNEKLFF.

The chain has TRBV5-1 and TRBJ1-1; a possible D gene is TRBD1 (6 bases). Germline CDR1 is SGHRS and CDR2 is YFSETQ. The CDR3 totals 13 residues. Trimming shortened V by 3 bases and J by 4 bases, and 10 bases separated the two germline ends. CDR3 sequence reads: CASSSGVGTEAFF. The DNA for the CDR3 is TGCGCCAGCAGCTCAGGGGTGGGCACTGAAGCTTTCTTT.

This clone appeared once. J is TRBJ2-2 and V is TRBV13; D gene uncertain. Germline assignment: CDR1 PRHDT and CDR2 FYEKMQ (reference sequence). The CDR3 consists of 12 residues. V was pared by 4 bases and J by 3 bases, with 3 bases between. This CDR3 is CASSWDTGELFF. Here the CDR3 DNA reads TGTGCCAGCAGCTGGGACACCGGGGAGCTGTTTTTT.

The chain combines TRBV5-1 with TRBJ2-5; 9 nucleotides align to TRBD2. With 4 bases clipped from V and 1 base from J, the junction kept 2 bases outside the gene matches. CDR1 is SGHRS, CDR2 YFSETQ, per germline. This CDR3 has 14 residues. The CDR3 DNA reads TGCGCCAGCAGCCATAGCGGGGGCCAAGAGACCCAGTACTTC. Its translation: CASSHSGGQETQYF.

This clone has just one count. The chain uses TRBV11-2 and TRBJ2-1; D uncertain. The V end lost 0 bases, the J end lost 8 bases, and 14 bases lay between the germline ends. Germline V gives CDR1 SGHAT, CDR2 FQNNGV. CDR3 length equals 15 residues. The CDR3 bases are TGTGCCAGCAGCTTAGACGGCAGTGGTACCGATGAGCAGTTCTTC. Protein sequence: CASSLDGSGTDEQFF.

V gene TRBV11-2 combines with J gene TRBJ2-2; 8 bases map to TRBD2. Germline V lookup: CDR1 SGHAT, CDR2 FQNNGV. CDR3 length equals 15 residues. Trimming cost V 0 bases and J 4 bases; bases outside gene matches: 1. The CDR3 DNA sequence: TGTGCCAGCAGCTTAGAGGGACTAGGCACCGGGGAGCTGTTTTTT. Its translation: CASSLEGLGTGELFF.

V usage is TRBV6-1 and J usage is TRBJ1-1; possibly TRBD1 for D (5 bases). CDR1 and CDR2 from the germline V gene are MNHNS and SASEGT. The CDR3 covers 11 residues. The CDR3 nucleotides are TGTGCAGTCCAGGGACACACTGAAGCTTTCTTT. This encodes CAVQGHTEAFF.

The J gene is TRBJ2-7, the V gene TRBV4-1; TRBD1 agrees at 11 bases. The CDR3 loop spans 15 amino acids. Germline trimming cut 3 bases from V and 2 bases from J; bases unmatched to any gene: 3. In germline, CDR1 is MGHRA, CDR2 YSYEKL. The CDR3 loop is CASSQGTGGTYEQYF. For the CDR3, the DNA is TGCGCCAGCAGCCAGGGGACAGGGGGTACCTACGAGCAGTACTTC.

The chain recombines TRBV5-4 with TRBJ2-6, with D unresolved. Between the trimmed V and J ends, which lost 4 bases and 0 bases, there was a span of 8 bases. Germline CDR1 SGHNT, CDR2 YYREEE (reference sequence). The CDR3 extends over 15 amino acids. In DNA, the CDR3 is TGTGCCAGCAGCGTGCAGAGCTCTGGGGCCAACGTCCTGACTTTC. Its translation: CASSVQSSGANVLTF. Variable domain in full (rest from reference TRBV5-4 and TRBJ2-6): ETGVTQSPTHLIKTRGQQVTLRCSSQSGHNTVSWYQQALGQGPQFIFQYYREEENGRGNFPPRFSGLQFPNYSSELNVNALELDDSALYLCASSVQSSGANVLTFGAGSRLTVL.

This clone appeared once. This sequence joins TRBV5-1 and TRBJ1-5; D call uncertain. Germline assignment: CDR1 SGHRS and CDR2 YFSETQ. The V gene lost 1 base and the J gene lost 0 bases, with 8 bases spanning the gap. The CDR3 is 15 residues long. CDR3 region: CASSLYGDSNQPQHF. CDR3 coding DNA: TGCGCCAGCAGCTTGTACGGTGATAGCAATCAGCCCCAGCATTTT.

The rearrangement links TRBV28 to TRBJ1-2; D perhaps matches TRBD1 (6 bases). Germline CDR1 reads MDHEN; CDR2 reads SYDVKM. V was clipped by 2 bases and J by 1 base, with 14 bases between them. The CDR3 sequence is 16 residues long. For the CDR3, the DNA is TGTGCCAGCAGTTTAGGGGGGCAGGGGCTTAACTATGGCTACACCTTC. Translated: CASSLGGQGLNYGYTF.

This clone was seen a handful of times. V is TRBV11-2 and J is TRBJ2-7; TRBD2 agrees at 7 bases. Trimming took 1 base from V and 6 from J; bases not matched to a gene: 12. This CDR3 has 16 residues. Germline CDR1 reads SGHAT; CDR2 reads FQNNGV. CDR3 bases: TGTGCCAGCAGCTTAGTAGGGAGGGATCCACGGCTCGAGCAGTACTTC. Translation: CASSLVGRDPRLEQYF.

The gene calls are TRBV5-1 and TRBJ2-2; 10 bases match TRBD1. The CDR3 runs 19 residues. Germline CDR1 is SGHRS and CDR2 is YFSETQ. V lost 3 bases, J lost 0 bases, and 11 bases stayed unmatched. DNA of the CDR3: TGCGCCAGCAGCTCGACCGGGACAGGGGCTACCGCGAACACCGGGGAGCTGTTTTTT. Encoded protein: CASSSTGTGATANTGELFF.

This rearrangement joins TRBV6-5 to TRBJ2-2; tentative D call: TRBD1 (5 bases). The germline CDR1 and CDR2 sequences are MNHEY and SVGAGI. The V gene lost 3 bases and the J gene lost 2 bases, with 13 bases spanning the gap. This CDR3 region has 16 residues. The CDR3 is CASSYLGRTNTGELFF. For the CDR3, the DNA is TGTGCCAGCAGTTATCTCGGCAGGACAAACACCGGGGAGCTGTTTTTT.

The chain couples TRBV28 to TRBJ2-3, with TRBD2 matching over 7 bases. CDR3 size: 15 residues. Germline V gene sequence: CDR1 MDHEN, CDR2 SYDVKM. V shed 5 bases, J shed 10 bases, and the junction held 15 bases outside the gene matches. The CDR3 coding sequence is TGTGCCAGCAGTCTAAAGTTTAACCCAGGACTAGCGCAGTATTTT. This gives the protein CASSLKFNPGLAQYF.

The V gene is TRBV6-5, the J gene TRBJ2-7; D tentatively fits TRBD1 or TRBD2 (5 bases each). V lost 4 bases and J lost 1, with 11 bases in between. Looked up from germline, CDR1 is MNHEY and CDR2 is SVGAGI. This CDR3 is built from 14 residues. The CDR3 loop reads CASSSWDGSYEQYF. CDR3 DNA: TGTGCCAGCAGTTCGTGGGACGGGTCCTACGAGCAGTACTTC.

This chain links TRBV5-6 with TRBJ2-7; D is undetermined. The CDR3 runs to 13 residues. Germline V lookup: CDR1 SGHDT, CDR2 YYEEEE. V lost 1 base, J lost 4 bases, and 9 bases lay in between. This chain's CDR3 is CASSLSPRYEQYF. CDR3 DNA: TGTGCCAGCAGCTTGAGCCCAAGGTACGAGCAGTACTTC.

The CDR3 nucleotides are TGCGCCAGCAGCCAAGATGGGCACAATCAGCCCCAGCATTTT. Encoded protein: CASSQDGHNQPQHF. The chain recombines TRBV4-1 with TRBJ1-5, with D unclear. The CDR3 consists of 14 residues. The germline V gene encodes CDR1 MGHRA and CDR2 YSYEKL. Deletions cut 0 bases from V and 3 bases from J, with 6 bases between.

The gene calls are TRBV11-3 and TRBJ1-3; TRBD1 might be the D (6 bases). The CDR3 contains 14 residues. Germline V gene lookup returns CDR1 SGHNT and CDR2 YENEEA. The germline V and J ends were trimmed by 6 bases and 2 bases, with 11 bases remaining between them. The CDR3 loop is CASSPGDPGNTIYF. The CDR3 region has the DNA TGTGCCAGCAGTCCAGGGGATCCTGGAAACACCATATATTTT.

CDR3 nucleotide sequence: TGCAGCGGGGCGGGGTCAGATACGCAGTATTTT. Protein: CSGAGSDTQYF. This chain links TRBV29-1 with TRBJ2-3; a possible D gene is TRBD2 (6 bases). Germline CDR1 SQVTM, CDR2 ANQGSEA. The V and J ends lost 7 bases and 4 bases respectively, with 9 bases between them. The CDR3 spans 11 residues.

The V and J genes are TRBV7-2 and TRBJ2-6; D remains ambiguous. The CDR3 is 16 amino acids. Looked up from germline, CDR1 is SGHTA and CDR2 is FQGNSA. Trimming pared 3 bases from V and 4 bases from J, leaving 13 bases between. The CDR3 nucleotides read TGTGCCAGCAGCTTCGGTTGGGTGGGAGGGGCCAACGTCCTGACTTTC. This codes for CASSFGWVGGANVLTF.